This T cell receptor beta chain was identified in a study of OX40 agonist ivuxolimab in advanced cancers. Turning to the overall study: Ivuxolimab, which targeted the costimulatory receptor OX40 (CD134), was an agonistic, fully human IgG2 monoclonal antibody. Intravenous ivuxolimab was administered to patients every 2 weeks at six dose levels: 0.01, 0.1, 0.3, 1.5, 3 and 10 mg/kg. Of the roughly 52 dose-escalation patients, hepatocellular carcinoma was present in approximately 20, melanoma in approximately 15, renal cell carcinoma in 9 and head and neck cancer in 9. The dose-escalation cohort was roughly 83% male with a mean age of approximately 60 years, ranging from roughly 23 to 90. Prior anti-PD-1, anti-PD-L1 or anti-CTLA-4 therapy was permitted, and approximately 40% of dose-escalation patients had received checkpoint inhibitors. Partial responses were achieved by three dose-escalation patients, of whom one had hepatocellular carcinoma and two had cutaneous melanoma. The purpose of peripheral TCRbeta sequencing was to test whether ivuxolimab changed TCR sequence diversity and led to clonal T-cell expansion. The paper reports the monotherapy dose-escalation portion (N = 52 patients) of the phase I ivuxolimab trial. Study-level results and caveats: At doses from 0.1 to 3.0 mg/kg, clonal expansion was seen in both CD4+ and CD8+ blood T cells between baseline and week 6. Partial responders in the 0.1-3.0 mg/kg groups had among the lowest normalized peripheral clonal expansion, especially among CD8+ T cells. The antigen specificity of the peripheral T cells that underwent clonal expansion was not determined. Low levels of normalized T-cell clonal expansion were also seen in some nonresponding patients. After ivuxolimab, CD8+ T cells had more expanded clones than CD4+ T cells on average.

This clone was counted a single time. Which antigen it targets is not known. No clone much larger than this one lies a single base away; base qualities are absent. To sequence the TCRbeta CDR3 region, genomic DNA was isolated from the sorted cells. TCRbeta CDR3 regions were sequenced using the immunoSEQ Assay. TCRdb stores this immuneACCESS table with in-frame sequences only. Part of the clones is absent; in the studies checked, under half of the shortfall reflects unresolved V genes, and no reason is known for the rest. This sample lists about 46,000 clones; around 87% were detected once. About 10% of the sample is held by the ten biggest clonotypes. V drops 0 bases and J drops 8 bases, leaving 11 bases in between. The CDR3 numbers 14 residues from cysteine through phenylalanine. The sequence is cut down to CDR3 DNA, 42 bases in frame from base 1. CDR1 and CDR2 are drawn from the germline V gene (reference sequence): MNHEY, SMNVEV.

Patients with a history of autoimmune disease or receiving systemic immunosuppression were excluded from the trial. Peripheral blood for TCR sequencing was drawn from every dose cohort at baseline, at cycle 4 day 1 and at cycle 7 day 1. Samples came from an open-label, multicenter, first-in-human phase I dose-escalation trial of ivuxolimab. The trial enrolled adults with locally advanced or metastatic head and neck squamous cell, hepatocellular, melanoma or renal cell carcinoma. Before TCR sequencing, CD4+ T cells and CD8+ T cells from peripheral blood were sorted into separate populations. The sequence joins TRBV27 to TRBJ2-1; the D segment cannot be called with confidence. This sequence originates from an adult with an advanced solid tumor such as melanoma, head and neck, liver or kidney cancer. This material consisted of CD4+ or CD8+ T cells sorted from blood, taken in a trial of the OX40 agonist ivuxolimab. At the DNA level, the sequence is TGTGCCAGCAGTTTATCTGGACGCTGGGATGAGCAGTTCTTC. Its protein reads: CASSLSGRWDEQFF.